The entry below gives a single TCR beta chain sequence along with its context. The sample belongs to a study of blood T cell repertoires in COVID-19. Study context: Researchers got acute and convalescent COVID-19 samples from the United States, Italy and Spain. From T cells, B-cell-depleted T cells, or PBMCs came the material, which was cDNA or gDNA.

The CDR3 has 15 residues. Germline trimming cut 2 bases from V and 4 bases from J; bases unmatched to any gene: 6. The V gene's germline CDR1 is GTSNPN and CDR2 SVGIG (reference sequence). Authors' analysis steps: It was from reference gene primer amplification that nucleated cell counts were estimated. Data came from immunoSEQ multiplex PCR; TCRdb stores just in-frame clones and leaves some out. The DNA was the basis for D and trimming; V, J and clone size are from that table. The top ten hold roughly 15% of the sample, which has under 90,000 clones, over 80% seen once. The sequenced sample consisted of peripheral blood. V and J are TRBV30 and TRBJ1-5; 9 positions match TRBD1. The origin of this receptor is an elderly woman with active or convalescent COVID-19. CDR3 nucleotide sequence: TGTGCCTGGAGTTACACCGGGACAGGGAATCAGCCCCAGCATTTT. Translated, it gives CAWSYTGTGNQPQHF. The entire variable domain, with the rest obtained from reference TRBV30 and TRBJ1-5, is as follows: SQTIHQWPATLVQPVGSPLSLECTVEGTSNPNLYWYRQAAGRGLQLLFYSVGIGQISSEVPQNLSASRPQDRQFILSSKKLLLSDSGFYLCAWSYTGTGNQPQHFGDGTRLSIL.